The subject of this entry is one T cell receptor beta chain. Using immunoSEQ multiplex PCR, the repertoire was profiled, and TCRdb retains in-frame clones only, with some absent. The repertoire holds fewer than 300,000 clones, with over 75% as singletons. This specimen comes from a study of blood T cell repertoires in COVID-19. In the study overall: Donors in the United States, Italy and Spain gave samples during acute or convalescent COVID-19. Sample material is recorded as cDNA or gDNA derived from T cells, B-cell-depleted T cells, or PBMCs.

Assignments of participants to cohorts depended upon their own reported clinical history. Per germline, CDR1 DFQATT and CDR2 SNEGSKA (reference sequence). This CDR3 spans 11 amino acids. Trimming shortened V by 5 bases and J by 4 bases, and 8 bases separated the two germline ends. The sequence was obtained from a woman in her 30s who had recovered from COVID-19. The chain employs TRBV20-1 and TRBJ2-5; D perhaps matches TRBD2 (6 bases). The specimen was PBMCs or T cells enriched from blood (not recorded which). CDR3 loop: CSAGGGETQYF. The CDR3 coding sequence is TGCAGTGCTGGGGGAGGAGAGACCCAGTACTTC.